The T cell receptor beta chain under discussion was sequenced for a study of vaccination and CD4 T cells after COVID-19. Study background: Either the Pfizer-BioNTech BNT162b2 or Moderna mRNA-1273 vaccine was given as two doses.

Germline V lookup: CDR1 MNHNS, CDR2 SASEGT. The CDR3 spans 13 residues. The trim removed 4 bases at V and 7 bases at J, leaving 3 bases unmatched. Turning to this clonotype: Its specificity is unknown.

Findings and limits, study-wide: Data came from relatively few convalescent patients and lacked early post-infection timepoints. For convalescent patients, 304 of the 307 vaccine-specific clones analyzed were classified as spike mono-reactive.

Stated treatment: roughly 10-day PBMC culture with coronavirus spike peptide pools or control peptides (ViraFEST assay). The unexposed donor provided CD4+ T cells, which were taken before the COVID-19 pandemic (2011-2018). TCR sequencing followed the expansion of antigen-specific T cells with peptide pools in ViraFEST. Oncomine TCR Beta short-read sequencing was applied to DNA from cultured CD4+ T cells. The source of extracted genomic DNA was cultured CD4+ T cells. TCRdb re-called the PCR reads with MiXCR, one entry per CDR3 protein. The data show 8,500 to 14,000 distinct CDR3 sequences, with 25% to 30% seen just once and 15% to 20% held by the top ten.

This chain connects TRBV6-1 to TRBJ2-1, with 8 bases lining up with TRBD1. Input material: CD4+ T cells from blood, cultured in vitro. The source of this sequence is a human donor in good health. The CDR3 nucleotides read TGTGCCAGCAGTGTCCGACAGGGGAATGAGCAGTTCTTC. Protein product: CASSVRQGNEQFF.